This T cell receptor (beta chain) emerged from a study of cytomegalovirus exposure and HLA in healthy donors. The germline V gene has CDR1 SGHVS and CDR2 FNYEAQ. V was shortened by 3 bases and J by 6 bases, with 21 bases between the two germline ends. The length of the CDR3 is 16 residues. PCR was performed using 60 Vbeta and 13 Jbeta primers. Measured with immunoSEQ multiplex PCR; TCRdb has only the in-frame clones, and not every one. The top ten clones hold 6.5% to 7% of a sample with some 110,000 clones, roughly 76% of them seen once. Sequenced sample: PBMCs. This clonotype was obtained from a man in his thirties or forties in good health and CMV-seropositive. The chain couples TRBV7-6 to TRBJ2-7; TRBD2 is a possible D gene (6 bases). CDR3 DNA sequence: TGTGCCAGCAGCTTTGACCAGCGGGTAAAGATCGGCGAGCAGTACTTC. Translated, it gives CASSFDQRVKIGEQYF.